This T cell receptor (beta chain) was sequenced in a study of human T cells and chemical hapten exposure. About the research overall: Patch tests delivered 0.01% DPC to the upper back and were evaluated at 6 days.

The time point is: patch test 1, 2 weeks after DPC sensitization. Treatment described: therapeutic diphenylcyclopropenone sensitization with weekly scalp DPC. This clonotype was counted a few times. Antigen specificity is unknown. Study findings and constraints: A positive correlation with patch test score was shown by PT1 expanded TCR counts.

The library labeled individual cDNA molecules by adding unique molecular identifiers to them. TCRdb re-called the RACE reads through MiXCR, storing one row per CDR3 protein. Seen here are some 380,000 distinct CDR3 sequences, approximately 4.4% observed once, and the top ten hold under 3%. The CDR3 spans 14 residues. Trimming cost V 5 bases and J 3 bases, with 14 bases left between them. From germline, CDR1 is SGHDT and CDR2 YYEEEE. The chain carries TRBV5-6 and TRBJ1-1; D unresolved. The specimen comprised whole blood, sampled in connection with sensitization to the hapten diphenylcyclopropenone (DPC). The sequence was collected from a woman aged 45-60 years with alopecia areata. Some clones in this sample may be carry-over from other donors' samples. CDR3 residues: CASSFGSQDTEAFF. The CDR3 coding sequence is TGTGCCAGCAGTTTCGGTAGCCAGGACACTGAAGCTTTCTTT.